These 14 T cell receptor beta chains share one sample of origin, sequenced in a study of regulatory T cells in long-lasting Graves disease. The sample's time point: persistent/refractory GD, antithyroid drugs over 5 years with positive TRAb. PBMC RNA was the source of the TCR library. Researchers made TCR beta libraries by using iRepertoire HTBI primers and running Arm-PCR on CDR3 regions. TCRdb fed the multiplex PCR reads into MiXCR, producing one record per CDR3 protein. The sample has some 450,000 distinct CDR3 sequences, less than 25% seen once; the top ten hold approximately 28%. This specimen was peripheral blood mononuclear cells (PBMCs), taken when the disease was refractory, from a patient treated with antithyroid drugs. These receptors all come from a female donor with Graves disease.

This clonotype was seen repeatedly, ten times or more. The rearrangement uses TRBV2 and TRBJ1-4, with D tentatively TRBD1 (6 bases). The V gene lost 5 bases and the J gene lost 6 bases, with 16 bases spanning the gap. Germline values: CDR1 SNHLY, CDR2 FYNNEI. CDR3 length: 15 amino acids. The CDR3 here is CASSIRTVEYEKLFF. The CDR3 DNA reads TGTGCCAGCAGTATCCGGACAGTCGAATATGAAAAACTGTTTTTT.

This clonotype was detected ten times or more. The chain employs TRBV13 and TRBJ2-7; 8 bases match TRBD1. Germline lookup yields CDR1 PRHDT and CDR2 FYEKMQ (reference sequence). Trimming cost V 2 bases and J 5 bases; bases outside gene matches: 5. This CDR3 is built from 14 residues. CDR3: CASSLRTGSDEQYF. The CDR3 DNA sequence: TGTGCCAGCAGCTTAAGGACAGGGTCGGACGAGCAGTACTTC.

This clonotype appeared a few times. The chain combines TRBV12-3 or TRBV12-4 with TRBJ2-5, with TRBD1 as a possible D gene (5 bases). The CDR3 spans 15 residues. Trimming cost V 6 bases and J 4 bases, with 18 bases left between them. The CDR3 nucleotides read TGTGCCAGCAGCCTAACACAGGTGGAAGGAGAGACCCAGTACTTC. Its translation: CASSLTQVEGETQYF.

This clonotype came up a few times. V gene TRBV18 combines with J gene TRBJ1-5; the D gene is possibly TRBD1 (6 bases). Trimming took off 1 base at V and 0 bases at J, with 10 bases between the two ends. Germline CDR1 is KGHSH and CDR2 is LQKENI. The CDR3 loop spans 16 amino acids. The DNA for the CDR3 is TGTGCCAGCTCACCACTCGGACAGCTTAGCAATCAGCCCCAGCATTTT. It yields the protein CASSPLGQLSNQPQHF.

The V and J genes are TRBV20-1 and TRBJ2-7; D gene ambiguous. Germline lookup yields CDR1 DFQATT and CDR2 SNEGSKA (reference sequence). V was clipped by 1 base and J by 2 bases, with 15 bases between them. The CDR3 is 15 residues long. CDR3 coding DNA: TGCAGTGCTAGAGGTTTGATGACGACAACCTACGAGCAGTACTTC. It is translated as CSARGLMTTTYEQYF.

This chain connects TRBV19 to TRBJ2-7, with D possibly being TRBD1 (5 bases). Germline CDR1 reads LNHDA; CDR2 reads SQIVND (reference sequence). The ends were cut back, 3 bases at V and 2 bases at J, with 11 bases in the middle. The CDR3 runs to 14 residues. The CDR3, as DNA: TGTGCCAGTAGTATGGAGACAGTTACCTACGAGCAGTACTTC. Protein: CASSMETVTYEQYF.

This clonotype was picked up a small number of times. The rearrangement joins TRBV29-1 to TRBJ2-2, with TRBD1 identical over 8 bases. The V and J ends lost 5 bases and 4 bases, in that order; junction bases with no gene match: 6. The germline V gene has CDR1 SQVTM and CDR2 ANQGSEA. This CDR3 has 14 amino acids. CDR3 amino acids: CSVTRGLGTGELFF. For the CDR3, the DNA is TGCAGCGTTACCAGGGGGCTTGGCACCGGGGAGCTGTTTTTT.

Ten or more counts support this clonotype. This CDR3 reads CSARVDVWGQGSQETQYF. The CDR3 DNA reads TGCAGTGCTAGAGTAGATGTATGGGGACAGGGGTCCCAAGAGACCCAGTACTTC. The chain joins TRBV20-1 to TRBJ2-5, with 10 nucleotides matching TRBD1. The CDR3 sequence is 18 residues long. CDR1 DFQATT and CDR2 SNEGSKA come from the germline V gene (reference sequence). V shed 1 base and J 1 base; nucleotides not matched to a gene: 12.

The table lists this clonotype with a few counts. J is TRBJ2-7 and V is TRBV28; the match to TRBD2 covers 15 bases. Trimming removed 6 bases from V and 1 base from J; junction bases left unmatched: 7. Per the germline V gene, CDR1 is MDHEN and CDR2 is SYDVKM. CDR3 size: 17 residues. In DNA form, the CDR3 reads TGTGCCAGCAGCCCGCCGGGACTAGCGGGAGGTTCCTACGAGCAGTACTTC. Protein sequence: CASSPPGLAGGSYEQYF. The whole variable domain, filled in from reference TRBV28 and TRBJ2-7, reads DVKVTQSSRYLVKRTGEKVFLECVQDMDHENMFWYRQDPGLGLRLIYFSYDVKMKEKGDIPEGYSVSREKKERFSLILESASTNQTSMYLCASSPPGLAGGSYEQYFGPGTRLTVT.

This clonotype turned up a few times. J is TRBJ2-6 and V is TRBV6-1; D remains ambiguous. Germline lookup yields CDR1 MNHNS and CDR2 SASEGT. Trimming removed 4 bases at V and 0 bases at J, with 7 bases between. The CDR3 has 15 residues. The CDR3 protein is CASSASISGANVLTF. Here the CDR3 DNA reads TGTGCCAGCAGTGCCTCCATCTCTGGGGCCAACGTCCTGACTTTC.

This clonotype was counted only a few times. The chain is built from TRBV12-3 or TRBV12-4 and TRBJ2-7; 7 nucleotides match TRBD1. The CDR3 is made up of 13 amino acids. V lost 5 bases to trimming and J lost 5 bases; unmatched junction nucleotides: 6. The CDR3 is CASSRQGFDEQYF. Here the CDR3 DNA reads TGTGCCAGCAGTCGACAGGGATTCGACGAGCAGTACTTC.

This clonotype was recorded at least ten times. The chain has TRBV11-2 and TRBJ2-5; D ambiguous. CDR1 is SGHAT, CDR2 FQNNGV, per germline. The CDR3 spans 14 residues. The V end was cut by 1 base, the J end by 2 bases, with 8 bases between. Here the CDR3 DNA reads TGTGCCAGCAGCTTAGGACACGTTCAAGAGACCCAGTACTTC. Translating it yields CASSLGHVQETQYF.

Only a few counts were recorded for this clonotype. CDR3 in amino acids: CASSNSPVGATEAFF. CDR3 nucleotide sequence: TGTGCCAGCAGCAATTCACCGGTTGGGGCCACTGAAGCTTTCTTT. The chain recombines TRBV5-6 with TRBJ1-1; D may be TRBD1 (5 bases). V was clipped by 4 bases and J by 4 bases, with 17 bases between them. This CDR3 is 15 amino acids long. CDR1 and CDR2 (germline): SGHDT, YYEEEE.

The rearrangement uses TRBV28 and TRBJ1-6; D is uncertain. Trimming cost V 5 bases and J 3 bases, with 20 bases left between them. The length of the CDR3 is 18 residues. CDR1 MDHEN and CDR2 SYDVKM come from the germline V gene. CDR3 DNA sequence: TGTGCCAGCAGTGCCTTTGTTAAGCGCGCTATCTATAATTCACCCCTCCACTTT. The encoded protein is CASSAFVKRAIYNSPLHF.